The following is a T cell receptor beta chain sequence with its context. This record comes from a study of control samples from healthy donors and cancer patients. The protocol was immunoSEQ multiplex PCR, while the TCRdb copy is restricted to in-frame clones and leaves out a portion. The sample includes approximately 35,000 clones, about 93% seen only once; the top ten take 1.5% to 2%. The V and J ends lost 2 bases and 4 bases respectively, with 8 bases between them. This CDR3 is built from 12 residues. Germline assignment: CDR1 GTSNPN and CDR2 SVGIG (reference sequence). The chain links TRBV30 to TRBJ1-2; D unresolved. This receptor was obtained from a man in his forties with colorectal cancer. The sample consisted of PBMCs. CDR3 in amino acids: CAWSPTVYGYTF. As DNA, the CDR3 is TGTGCCTGGAGTCCGACCGTCTATGGCTACACCTTC.